The clone carrying this T cell receptor (beta chain) appeared many times. Its antigen is unidentified. TCRdb passed the 5' RACE reads through MiXCR, listing each CDR3 protein once. The top ten clones hold less than 1.5% of a sample with tens of thousands of distinct CDR3 sequences, about 5% of them seen once. The sample originates from a study of neurological immune-mediated disorders. Unmatched junction bases numbered 15, after V lost 0 bases and J lost 8 bases. CDR1 and CDR2 from the germline V gene are LGHDT and YNNKEL (reference sequence). The CDR3 runs 18 residues. Libraries from sorted cells each used about 1 million CD4+ or CD8+ T cells. Study conclusions and caveats: One related-CDR3 cluster, which may be a signature, held the repertoires of 18 of 34 multiple sclerosis patients after phylogenetic grouping. The absence of any CDR3 amino acid sequence shared by expanded clones across subjects suggests that repertoires were private in all groups.

Sequencing was done on a sample of CD4+ T cells from blood. The chain has TRBV3-1 and TRBJ1-4; 7 bases match TRBD1. The origin of this receptor is a woman aged 18-29 years with multiple sclerosis. CDR3 protein: CASSQDLAEGAISEKLFF. The CDR3 DNA is TGTGCCAGCAGCCAAGATCTCGCAGAGGGGGCCATATCGGAAAAACTGTTTTTT.